This T cell receptor beta chain was profiled in a study of shared clonotypes between healthy human individuals. Generated by immunoSEQ multiplex PCR, the TCRdb table keeps only in-frame clones and is missing some. The repertoire holds roughly 2.5 million clones, approximately 94% seen once, with 0.14% in the top ten. The V gene end was trimmed by 6 bases and the J gene end by 0 bases; junction bases not matched to a gene: 10. The CDR3 has 16 amino acids. Per germline, CDR1 MNHNY and CDR2 SVGAGI (reference sequence). Sequencing used naive CD4+ T cells sorted from blood. Sample subset: CD45RA+ positively selected. The chain uses TRBV6-6 and TRBJ1-1; 7 bases are shared with TRBD1. The source is a young man in good health. CDR3 sequence (DNA): TGTGCCAGCAGCCCCGGACAGGCCATCATGAACACTGAAGCTTTCTTT. As protein: CASSPGQAIMNTEAFF.